This T cell receptor (beta chain) came from a study of metastatic and nonmetastatic thyroid tumors. Each patient went into thyroid surgery without having received any treatment. TCRdb reanalyzed the PCR reads via MiXCR. Counted here are roughly 53,000 clones, 20% to 25% occurring once; the ten biggest clones make up roughly 3.7%. There are many counts of this clone. Germline loops: CDR1 ENHRY, CDR2 SYGVKD. Trimming cost V 10 bases and J 9 bases, with 22 bases left between them. This CDR3 contains 14 residues. This sequence joins TRBV10-3 and TRBJ2-1, with D perhaps matching TRBD1 or TRBD2 (8 bases each). This clonotype originated in a female donor with papillary thyroid cancer or a benign thyroid nodule (not recorded which). Some clones in this sample may be carry-over from other donors' samples. Sequenced sample: blood. CDR3 DNA: TGTGCCACCTCAGGGGGCAGCGGGAGTGGTGAGCAGTTCTTC. It encodes CATSGGSGSGEQFF.